This TCR beta chain was sequenced during a study of OX40 agonist ivuxolimab in advanced cancers. In the study overall: An anti-OX40 (CD134) antibody with agonistic activity, ivuxolimab, was administered to patients. People in dose escalation had one of these cancers: hepatocellular carcinoma, melanoma, renal cell or head and neck cancer. Notes on the study in general: There were, on average, more expanded clones in CD8+ T cells than in CD4+. Near-lowest levels of clonal expansion characterized partial responders at 0.1-3.0 mg/kg.

V lost 5 bases and J lost 1, with 8 bases in between. The length of the CDR3 is 14 residues. CDR1 is SGHTA and CDR2 is FQGTGA in the germline V gene. Measured with immunoSEQ multiplex PCR; TCRdb has only the in-frame clones, and not every one. The sample lists over 95,000 clones, roughly 91% seen once, with around 0.31% in the top ten. On this clone: Its antigen remains unknown.

This receptor was taken from an adult with an advanced solid tumor such as melanoma, head and neck, liver or kidney cancer. The rearrangement joins TRBV7-3 to TRBJ2-2, with TRBD2 as a possible D gene (6 bases). The specimen was CD4+ or CD8+ T cells sorted from blood, collected in a trial of the OX40 agonist ivuxolimab. The CDR3 spells CASSNSGNTGELFF. For the CDR3, the DNA is TGTGCCAGCAGCAATAGCGGGAACACCGGGGAGCTGTTTTTT.